This TCR beta chain was profiled in a study of T cell clonality in common variable immunodeficiency. V was shortened by 6 bases and J by 4 bases, with 12 bases between the two germline ends. The CDR3 is 14 amino acids. The germline V gene encodes CDR1 LNHDA and CDR2 SQIVND (reference sequence). Note on this clone: Its antigen is currently unknown. The read ends 3 residues before the CDR3 terminus; that terminus is restored from the germline J gene.

Produced via immunoSEQ multiplex PCR; TCRdb's table is partial and in-frame only. The table for this sample gives some 15,000 clones. Study conclusions and caveats: Repertoire-complication correlations in CVID were limited by patient heterogeneity. Fewer TCRbeta clones were shared among CVID subjects than controls. In common variable immunodeficiency, TCR beta chains reportedly carried fewer deletions and N-nucleotide insertions.

Most patients and controls had Caucasian heritage. Blood samples were heparinized, roughly 5 to 8.5 ml per donor. The genes are TRBV19 and TRBJ2-2, with D maybe TRBD2 (6 bases). Sequencing input: peripheral blood mononuclear cells. The source of this sequence is a human donor with common variable immunodeficiency. The covered CDR3 bases are TGTGCCAGTAGGCGGGATCATACCACCGGGGAG. Its translation: CASRRDHTTGE. The CDR3 as a whole reads CASRRDHTTGELFF.